Shown below are 7 T cell receptor beta chains from a single sample sequenced in a study of human T cells and chemical hapten exposure. Time point indicated: pre-sensitization, week 0. Treatment denoted: therapeutic diphenylcyclopropenone sensitization with weekly scalp DPC. TCRdb used MiXCR to reprocess the RACE reads, holding one entry per CDR3 protein. The sample has 350,000 to 400,000 distinct CDR3 sequences; 5.1% are singletons. Here the sequenced sample was whole blood, taken in connection with sensitization to the hapten diphenylcyclopropenone (DPC). The receptor set was obtained from a woman in her forties or fifties with alopecia areata. Some clones in this sample may be carry-over from other donors' samples.

In this sample, this clonotype turned up many times. J is TRBJ2-5 and V is TRBV12-3 or TRBV12-4, with 9 bases matching TRBD1. The CDR3 spans 13 residues. V was clipped by 5 bases and J by 3 bases; unmatched bases: 1. CDR3 protein: CASSRDREETQYF. Written as DNA, the CDR3 is TGTGCCAGCAGTAGGGACAGGGAAGAGACCCAGTACTTC.

This clonotype was found a few times. V gene TRBV9 combines with J gene TRBJ2-2; D ambiguous. With 7 bases removed from V and 4 bases from J, the gap between germline ends came to 8 bases. This CDR3 comprises 12 residues. The germline CDR1 and CDR2 sequences are SGDLS and YYNGEE. The CDR3: CASGIPTGELFF. The CDR3 DNA reads TGTGCCAGCGGGATACCCACCGGGGAGCTGTTTTTT.

The chain is built from TRBV6-5 and TRBJ1-6; D might be TRBD1 (5 bases). This CDR3 is 14 amino acids long. The V end lost 6 bases, the J end lost 5 bases, and 11 bases lay between the germline ends. The V gene's germline CDR1 is MNHEY and CDR2 SVGAGI. CDR3 sequence (DNA): TGTGCCAGCAGCCGAAGAGGGGATAATTCACCCCTCCACTTT. It is translated as CASSRRGDNSPLHF.

The CDR3 is CSARDCGRAQQDTQYF. For the CDR3, the DNA is TGCAGTGCTAGAGATTGTGGGAGGGCGCAGCAAGATACGCAGTATTTT. The rearrangement uses TRBV20-1 and TRBJ2-3, with 7 bases lining up with TRBD2. V dropped 0 bases and J dropped 5; count of bases not matched to a gene: 11. The CDR3 is 16 residues long. Germline V CDR1 and CDR2: DFQATT, SNEGSKA (reference sequence).

There are a few counts of this clonotype. V and J are TRBV30 and TRBJ2-5; 9 nucleotides agree with TRBD2. The CDR3 contains 13 residues. The germline V gene has CDR1 GTSNPN and CDR2 SVGIG (reference sequence). V lost 4 bases to trimming and J lost 5 bases; unmatched junction nucleotides: 5. CDR3 DNA sequence: TGTGCCTGGATCCAGACTAGCGGTGAGACCCAGTACTTC. Residues: CAWIQTSGETQYF.

J is TRBJ1-5 and V is TRBV19; TRBD1 matches 9 bases. This CDR3 contains 16 residues. The ends lost 3 bases at V and 5 bases at J; junction bases unmatched: 8. From germline, CDR1 is LNHDA and CDR2 SQIVND (reference sequence). CDR3 DNA sequence: TGTGCCAGTAGTATCGAACAGGGGGCGATCTATCAGCCCCAGCATTTT. The encoded protein is CASSIEQGAIYQPQHF.

This clonotype occurred many times. V gene TRBV10-3 combines with J gene TRBJ2-4; 7 nucleotides align to TRBD1. Germline assignment: CDR1 ENHRY and CDR2 SYGVKD. J gave up 7 bases and V 8 bases, and 11 bases lay outside the gene matches. This CDR3 has 14 residues. CDR3: CAIAATGPPNIQYF. In DNA, the CDR3 is TGTGCCATCGCAGCGACAGGGCCCCCCAACATTCAGTACTTC.